This paragraph reports one T cell receptor beta chain. In germline, CDR1 is MNHEY, CDR2 SVGEGT. The junction had 19 bases not matched to a gene; V was cut back by 4 bases and J by 7 bases. CDR3 length: 19 residues. With a J-beta primer mix and a sample-barcoded 5' primer, a second PCR ran about 7 to 11 cycles. TCRdb processed the 5' RACE reads anew with MiXCR; each CDR3 protein has one entry. The sample holds 750,000 to 850,000 distinct CDR3 sequences, 20% to 25% seen once. The data are from a study of blood T cells in healthy people across ages. This sample also appeared in a second study, on T cells of mothers and their children.

The sample taken for sequencing was blood. This chain uses TRBV6-2 or TRBV6-3 with TRBJ2-5; 12 positions agree with TRBD2. The TCR originated in a boy between 10 and 17 years old in good health. The CDR3 DNA follows: TGTGCCAGCAGTTCCACTACCATCGGACTAGCGGGGCCTACTGGGACCCAGTACTTC. Its translation: CASSSTTIGLAGPTGTQYF.